Below are 31 T cell receptor beta chains sequenced from a single sample in a study of blood T cell repertoires in COVID-19. Assay: immunoSEQ multiplex PCR; the TCRdb copy retains only in-frame clones and omits some. The sample consists of around 430,000 clones, about nine tenths of them appearing once. Specimen: peripheral blood. These receptor sequences come from a woman aged 45-60 years with COVID-19, enrolled during active disease.

The chain has TRBV7-8 and TRBJ1-3; D ambiguous. Germline CDR1 SGHVS, CDR2 FQNEAQ. V shed 5 bases and J shed 0 bases, with 11 bases lying between them. CDR3 size: 15 residues. For the CDR3, the DNA is TGTGCCAGCAGCCCCTTGACTAGCTCTGGAAACACCATATATTTT. Translation: CASSPLTSSGNTIYF.

This clone was counted between two and nine times. The chain recombines TRBV11-3 with TRBJ1-1, with D possibly TRBD1 on 6 matching bases. Germline V gene sequence: CDR1 SGHNT, CDR2 YENEEA. The V end was cut by 5 bases, the J end by 4 bases, with 11 bases between. The length of the CDR3 is 13 residues. The DNA of the CDR3 is TGTGCCAGCAGCGCACAGGGTGGCACTGAAGCTTTCTTT. Its protein is CASSAQGGTEAFF.

V gene TRBV28 combines with J gene TRBJ1-1; 9 nucleotides agree with TRBD1. Looked up from germline, CDR1 is MDHEN and CDR2 is SYDVKM. The CDR3 length is 13 residues. The J segment lost 5 bases and the V segment lost 5 bases, leaving 3 bases of the junction unmatched. This chain's CDR3 is CASSEQGATEAFF. CDR3 coding DNA: TGTGCCAGCAGTGAACAGGGGGCGACTGAAGCTTTCTTT.

V usage is TRBV6-1 and J usage is TRBJ1-2; possible D gene TRBD1, 6 bases. The CDR3 length is 15 residues. CDR1 is MNHNS, CDR2 SASEGT, per germline. V was shortened by 1 base and J by 8 bases, with 17 bases between the two germline ends. In DNA form, the CDR3 reads TGTGCCAGCAGTGAAGAAGAGACAGGTCGGGTGGGCTACACCTTC. Translating it yields CASSEEETGRVGYTF.

The chain links TRBV4-1 to TRBJ2-7; D uncertain. The germline gives CDR1 MGHRA, CDR2 YSYEKL. V was clipped by 0 bases and J by 3 bases, with 12 bases between them. The CDR3 is made up of 15 amino acids. CDR3 nucleotides: TGCGCCAGCAGCCAAGATGATTCGGGTTTCTACGAGCAGTACTTC. Its translation: CASSQDDSGFYEQYF.

This clone has only one observation. The chain uses TRBV6-4 and TRBJ2-1; D is unclear. Trimming shortened V by 6 bases and J by 5 bases, and 8 bases separated the two germline ends. Germline assignment: CDR1 MRHNA and CDR2 SNTAGT. The CDR3 length is 12 residues. CDR3 bases: TGTGCCAGCAGAGGCGGAAACAATGAGCAGTTCTTC. Translated, it gives CASRGGNNEQFF.

The chain employs TRBV5-1 and TRBJ2-3; no clear D. CDR1 and CDR2 from the germline V gene are SGHRS and YFSETQ. Trimming took off 3 bases at V and 0 bases at J, with 8 bases between the two ends. This CDR3 spans 14 amino acids. The CDR3 spells CASSYVVSTDTQYF. CDR3 nucleotides: TGCGCCAGCAGCTACGTAGTAAGCACAGATACGCAGTATTTT.

This clone turned up a few times. The CDR3 sequence: CAITGTGDGYGYTF. The CDR3 nucleotides are TGTGCCATCACCGGGACAGGGGATGGGTATGGCTACACCTTC. The chain has TRBV10-3 and TRBJ1-2; 10 bases are shared with TRBD1. V was clipped by 7 bases and J by 5 bases; unmatched bases: 7. CDR1 is ENHRY, CDR2 SYGVKD, per germline. The CDR3 loop spans 14 amino acids.

The genes are TRBV5-6 and TRBJ1-1; D call uncertain. The CDR3 contains 12 residues. The V gene lost 4 bases and the J gene lost 5 bases, with 9 bases spanning the gap. CDR1 and CDR2 from the germline V gene are SGHDT and YYEEEE. CDR3: CASSLDSTEAFF. CDR3 nucleotide sequence: TGTGCCAGCAGCCTGGACTCTACTGAAGCTTTCTTT.

The V gene is TRBV10-2, the J gene TRBJ1-1; D might be TRBD1 (5 bases). The V end was cut by 7 bases, the J end by 8 bases, with 14 bases between. The V gene's germline CDR1 is WSHSY and CDR2 SAAADI. This CDR3 has 12 residues. CDR3 sequence: CASITGGSEAFF. The CDR3, as DNA: TGCGCCAGCATTACCGGGGGTTCCGAAGCTTTCTTT.

V gene TRBV6-5 combines with J gene TRBJ2-2; possibly TRBD1 for D (5 bases). This CDR3 spans 14 amino acids. Germline CDR1 MNHEY, CDR2 SVGAGI. V dropped 6 bases and J dropped 6 bases, with 14 bases sitting between them. DNA of the CDR3: TGTGCCAGCAGAATAGAACAGGAAGCCGGGGAGCTGTTTTTT. The encoded protein is CASRIEQEAGELFF.

The chain couples TRBV19 to TRBJ1-1; 7 bases map to TRBD1. Germline V lookup: CDR1 LNHDA, CDR2 SQIVND (reference sequence). This CDR3 comprises 14 residues. V was clipped by 8 bases and J by 0 bases; unmatched bases: 6. CDR3: CASSRGRLNTEAFF. The CDR3, as DNA: TGTGCCAGTTCGAGGGGGCGTCTGAACACTGAAGCTTTCTTT.

The CDR3 DNA follows: TGTGCCACCAGGAGGGGGGGGAACACTGAAGCTTTCTTT. Its translation: CATRRGGNTEAFF. This chain links TRBV24-1 with TRBJ1-1; the D gene is possibly TRBD1 (6 bases). The CDR3 is 13 amino acids. In germline, CDR1 is KGHDR, CDR2 SFDVKD. Deletions cut 7 bases from V and 1 base from J, with 9 bases between.

The chain's CDR3 is CASRQTSGEEAFF. In DNA, the CDR3 is TGTGCCAGCAGACAAACCTCCGGGGAAGAAGCTTTCTTT. The chain is built from TRBV7-3 and TRBJ1-1; unclear D gene. The CDR3 spans 13 residues. Trimming removed 6 bases at V and 8 bases at J, with 16 bases between. In germline, CDR1 is SGHTA, CDR2 FQGTGA.

The rearrangement joins TRBV12-3 or TRBV12-4 to TRBJ1-2; D remains unclear. The V end lost 6 bases, the J end lost 3 bases, and 11 bases lay between the germline ends. The CDR3 extends over 13 amino acids. The CDR3 DNA follows: TGTGCCAGCAGCCCGAGAAGCCACTATGGCTACACCTTC. Translation gives CASSPRSHYGYTF.

The chain recombines TRBV12-5 with TRBJ1-2; D is unresolved. This CDR3 comprises 14 residues. Trimming cost V 7 bases and J 3 bases, with 15 bases left between them. Germline CDR1 reads LGHNT; CDR2 reads FRNRAP. Written as DNA, the CDR3 is TGTGCTAGTGTCGTCACGCGGCCCCACTATGGCTACACCTTC. Amino acids: CASVVTRPHYGYTF. Full variable domain (remainder filled in from reference TRBV12-5 and TRBJ1-2): DARVTQTPRHKVTEMGQEVTMRCQPILGHNTVFWYRQTMMQGLELLAYFRNRAPLDDSGMPKDRFSAEMPDATLATLKIQPSEPRDSAVYFCASVVTRPHYGYTFGSGTRLTVV.

As to this clone: One end of the junction fails to match germline, which may point to a read error. The chain combines TRBV10-3 with TRBJ1-1; D is uncertain. The germline gives CDR1 ENHRY, CDR2 SYGVKD. The length of the CDR3 is 16 residues. The CDR3 protein is CAISAAMRNGITKAFF. CDR3 sequence (DNA): TGTGCCATCAGTGCCGCGATGAGGAACGGGATCACTAAAGCTTTCTTT.

V gene TRBV5-1 combines with J gene TRBJ1-1, with no clear D. The CDR3 covers 14 residues. In germline, CDR1 is SGHRS, CDR2 YFSETQ. Trimming pared 3 bases from V and 12 bases from J, leaving 21 bases between. CDR3 nucleotides: TGCGCCAGCAGCTCTGGCGACGGGGTGGGCGGAACTTTCTTT. Translated: CASSSGDGVGGTFF. The whole variable domain, filled in from reference TRBV5-1 and TRBJ1-1, reads KAGVTQTPRYLIKTRGQQVTLSCSPISGHRSVSWYQQTPGQGLQFLFEYFSETQRNKGNFPGRFSGRQFSNSRSEMNVSTLELGDSALYLCASSSGDGVGGTFFGQGTRLTVV.

This clone was recorded once. The genes are TRBV5-1 and TRBJ2-7, with TRBD1 matching over 10 bases. Germline V gene lookup returns CDR1 SGHRS and CDR2 YFSETQ. This CDR3 is 15 amino acids long. V shed 4 bases, J shed 2 bases, and the junction held 6 bases outside the gene matches. Here the CDR3 reads CASSPAGTGAYEQYF. The CDR3 DNA reads TGCGCCAGCAGCCCCGCCGGGACAGGGGCCTACGAGCAGTACTTC.

This rearrangement joins TRBV10-3 to TRBJ1-2, with 9 bases lining up with TRBD1. CDR3 size: 12 residues. CDR1 ENHRY and CDR2 SYGVKD come from the germline V gene. The junction had 2 bases not matched to a gene; V was cut back by 10 bases and J by 2 bases. The chain's CDR3 is CATGQGNYGYTF. DNA for the CDR3: TGTGCCACTGGACAGGGGAACTATGGCTACACCTTC.

This chain uses TRBV2 with TRBJ1-2; TRBD1 matches 7 bases. After removal of 5 bases from V and 2 bases from J, the junction contained 5 bases not matched to a gene. In germline, CDR1 is SNHLY, CDR2 FYNNEI. This CDR3 comprises 14 residues. CDR3 DNA: TGTGCCAGCAGTTCGACAGGGTCGAACTATGGCTACACCTTC. Translating gives CASSSTGSNYGYTF.

V gene TRBV11-3 combines with J gene TRBJ2-7, with 7 positions matching TRBD2. V shed 5 bases and J 3 bases; nucleotides not matched to a gene: 13. CDR1 SGHNT and CDR2 YENEEA come from the germline V gene. This CDR3 is built from 16 residues. The CDR3 DNA reads as TGTGCCAGCAGCCTCGGGGAGGGCAGGTATCTCTACGAGCAGTACTTC. Protein: CASSLGEGRYLYEQYF.

V and J are TRBV23-1 and TRBJ1-1, with TRBD1 identical over 9 bases. TRBV23-1 is recorded as an ORF, its role being uncertain. The CDR3 length is 19 residues. Trimming removed 4 bases from V and 0 bases from J; junction bases left unmatched: 15. The CDR3 coding sequence is TGCGCCAGCAGTCTTCTTAGGGGGACAGGGATCATAATGAACACTGAAGCTTTCTTT. It translates to CASSLLRGTGIIMNTEAFF.

This chain uses TRBV7-2 with TRBJ1-3; D unclear. The V end lost 1 base, the J end lost 2 bases, and 6 bases lay between the germline ends. CDR1 is SGHTA and CDR2 is FQGNSA in the germline V gene. CDR3 length: 14 residues. The CDR3 nucleotides read TGTGCCAGCAGCTTAGGAGCTACTGGAAACACCATATATTTT. Translated, it gives CASSLGATGNTIYF.

The gene calls are TRBV6-6 and TRBJ2-7; possible D gene TRBD2, 7 bases. V lost 6 bases and J lost 7, with 19 bases in between. From germline, CDR1 is MNHNY and CDR2 SVGAGI (reference sequence). This CDR3 has 14 residues. The CDR3 DNA reads TGTGCCAGCAGGCCTCTGGGGGGGGCGAGAGAGCAGTACTTC. Protein sequence: CASRPLGGAREQYF.

The rearrangement joins TRBV4-1 to TRBJ1-1; D unresolved. V was trimmed by 0 bases and J by 9 bases, leaving 20 bases between them. This CDR3 comprises 16 residues. The V gene's germline CDR1 is MGHRA and CDR2 YSYEKL. CDR3 loop: CASSQEISRGAPKAFF. The DNA for the CDR3 is TGCGCCAGCAGCCAAGAAATTTCGCGGGGAGCACCGAAAGCTTTCTTT.

The rearrangement joins TRBV11-3 to TRBJ2-7; 11 positions match TRBD1. The ends lost 2 bases at V and 3 bases at J; junction bases unmatched: 3. Germline V lookup: CDR1 SGHNT, CDR2 YENEEA. This CDR3 has 15 residues. The CDR3: CASSLSGTGGYEQYF. The CDR3 region has the DNA TGTGCCAGCAGCTTATCCGGGACAGGGGGCTACGAGCAGTACTTC.

The V gene is TRBV9, the J gene TRBJ2-1; 8 bases match TRBD2. The CDR3 is made up of 14 amino acids. Trimming removed 3 bases from V and 7 bases from J; junction bases left unmatched: 6. Germline CDR1 SGDLS, CDR2 YYNGEE. CDR3 nucleotide sequence: TGTGCCAGCAGCGGAGCGGGGGCCGAAAATGAGCAGTTCTTC. Translating gives CASSGAGAENEQFF. The variable domain in full, completed from reference TRBV9 and TRBJ2-1, reads DSGVTQTPKHLITATGQRVTLRCSPRSGDLSVYWYQQSLDQGLQFLIQYYNGEERAKGNILERFSAQQFPDLHSELNLSSLELGDSALYFCASSGAGAENEQFFGPGTRLTVL.

V and J are TRBV30 and TRBJ1-6; 7 nucleotides align to TRBD1. The CDR3 is 12 residues long. Trimming took 5 bases from V and 5 from J; bases not matched to a gene: 0. Germline values: CDR1 GTSNPN, CDR2 SVGIG (reference sequence). Here the CDR3 DNA reads TGTGCCTGGGACAGGGATAATTCACCCCTCCACTTT. As protein: CAWDRDNSPLHF. Together with reference TRBV30 and TRBJ1-6, the CDR3 gives the full variable domain: SQTIHQWPATLVQPVGSPLSLECTVEGTSNPNLYWYRQAAGRGLQLLFYSVGIGQISSEVPQNLSASRPQDRQFILSSKKLLLSDSGFYLCAWDRDNSPLHFGNGTRLTVT.

This rearrangement joins TRBV11-2 to TRBJ1-1; D perhaps matches TRBD1 (5 bases). This CDR3 has 13 residues. Trimming stripped 5 bases from V and 1 base from J, with 8 bases between. Germline CDR1 is SGHAT and CDR2 is FQNNGV. The CDR3 spells CASSSQGNTEAFF. The CDR3 bases are TGTGCCAGCAGCAGTCAGGGGAACACTGAAGCTTTCTTT.

The J gene is TRBJ2-2, the V gene TRBV5-1, with D possibly TRBD2 on 5 matching bases. This CDR3 contains 16 residues. Trimming stripped 0 bases from V and 6 bases from J, with 15 bases between. CDR1 and CDR2 from the germline V gene are SGHRS and YFSETQ. The CDR3 sequence is CASSLEGSAFSGELFF. The CDR3 DNA follows: TGCGCCAGCAGCTTGGAAGGTAGCGCGTTCTCCGGGGAGCTGTTTTTT.